The 22 T cell receptor beta chains given below trace back to one sample, sequenced in a study of shared clonotypes between healthy human individuals. Clones were read by immunoSEQ multiplex PCR, and TCRdb kept only the in-frame ones, dropping some. The sample holds fewer than 1.4 million clones, 75% to 80% seen once. Input material: memory CD4+ T cells from PBMCs. Subset denoted: CD45RA-negative fraction. Receptors were obtained from a man aged 18 to 30 in good health. Some clones in this sample may be carry-over from other donors' samples.

The CDR3 DNA sequence: TGTGCCAGCAGTGAATTTTTTGGAGATACGCAGTATTTT. Its translation: CASSEFFGDTQYF. The gene calls are TRBV6-1 and TRBJ2-3; D uncertain. The CDR3 extends over 13 amino acids. Germline CDR1 MNHNS, CDR2 SASEGT. V was clipped by 2 bases and J by 5 bases, with 8 bases between them.

The chain combines TRBV5-4 with TRBJ2-1; the D gene is possibly TRBD2 (7 bases). The V end was cut by 0 bases, the J end by 3 bases, with 19 bases between. Germline V CDR1 and CDR2: SGHNT, YYREEE (reference sequence). The CDR3 is 18 amino acids. CDR3 amino acids: CASSLDAGAAGGYNEQFF. CDR3 nucleotide sequence: TGTGCCAGCAGCTTGGACGCGGGGGCCGCAGGAGGCTACAATGAGCAGTTCTTC. The full variable domain, with the rest looked up from reference TRBV5-4 and TRBJ2-1, is ETGVTQSPTHLIKTRGQQVTLRCSSQSGHNTVSWYQQALGQGPQFIFQYYREEENGRGNFPPRFSGLQFPNYSSELNVNALELDDSALYLCASSLDAGAAGGYNEQFFGPGTRLTVL.

Ten or more counts support this clone. This sample also contains other DNA sequences that code for the same CDR3. The chain links TRBV5-6 to TRBJ2-1, with a weak D call TRBD2 (5 bases). The germline V gene has CDR1 SGHDT and CDR2 YYEEEE. There are 15 residues in the CDR3. V lost 5 bases, J lost 3 bases, and 15 bases lay in between. The CDR3 loop is CASRPLDSLYNEQFF. CDR3 coding DNA: TGTGCCAGCAGACCATTGGACTCCCTCTACAATGAGCAGTTCTTC.

Comments on this clone: It is likely a read error: a sequence one base away is far more abundant. Different DNA sequences within this sample yield the same CDR3. This chain links TRBV30 with TRBJ1-5; tentative D call: TRBD1 (5 bases). The V gene's germline CDR1 is GTSNPN and CDR2 SVGIG (reference sequence). The CDR3 sequence is 14 residues long. The CDR3 region is CAWSFGGGNQPQHF. The CDR3 DNA sequence: TGTGCCTGGAGCTTCGGGGGAGGGAATCAGCCGCAGCATTTT.

V usage is TRBV6-1 and J usage is TRBJ2-7; TRBD1 agrees at 9 bases. V gave up 6 bases and J gave up 7 bases; unmatched junction bases: 7. CDR1 is MNHNS and CDR2 is SASEGT in the germline V gene. This CDR3 region has 13 residues. The CDR3 coding sequence is TGTGCCAGCAGATGGGACAGGGTGGGAGAGCAGTACTTC. Protein sequence: CASRWDRVGEQYF.

J is TRBJ2-6 and V is TRBV12-1; no check of the table's D call, TRBD2, against the DNA was made. TRBV12-1 is marked as a pseudogene. The CDR3 loop spans 18 amino acids. The CDR3 bases are TGTGCCAGCAGCTTCAAGGATGAACGGAGTACTGGGGCCAACGTCCTGACTTTC. Protein sequence: CASSFKDERSTGANVLTF.

The CDR3 DNA follows: TGTGCCAGCAGCCCCGGAGGAACTAGCGGAGGGAGAGTGGTGGAGACCCAGTACTTC. Encoded protein: CASSPGGTSGGRVVETQYF. This chain uses TRBV4-2 with TRBJ2-5, with 8 bases that match TRBD2. Losses at the gene ends were 4 bases for V and 5 bases for J; bases not matched to a gene: 21. The length of the CDR3 is 19 residues. The germline gives CDR1 LGHNA, CDR2 YNFKEQ.

The genes are TRBV6-6 and TRBJ1-2, with 10 positions matching TRBD1. Trimming cost V 6 bases and J 3 bases; bases outside gene matches: 7. The CDR3 extends over 15 amino acids. The germline gives CDR1 MNHNY, CDR2 SVGAGI (reference sequence). Written as DNA, the CDR3 is TGTGCCAGCAGATCGGACAGGGGGTTCGACTATGGCTACACCTTC. Translated, it gives CASRSDRGFDYGYTF.

About this clone: Additional DNA sequences in this sample encode the identical CDR3. The J gene is TRBJ1-1, the V gene TRBV11-1; D possibly corresponds to TRBD1 (6 bases). V dropped 1 base and J dropped 5 bases, with 11 bases sitting between them. Germline loops: CDR1 SGHAT, CDR2 FQDESV (reference sequence). CDR3 length: 14 residues. CDR3 DNA: TGTGCCAGCAGCTTAGGTCGAGGGGGAACTGAAGCTTTCTTT. Residues: CASSLGRGGTEAFF.

The chain links TRBV28 to TRBJ2-1; TRBD2 agrees at 11 bases. The CDR3 length is 15 residues. The V and J ends lost 6 bases and 3 bases, in that order; junction bases with no gene match: 4. CDR1 is MDHEN and CDR2 is SYDVKM in the germline V gene. The CDR3 DNA reads as TGTGCCAGCAGAGGTAGCGGGAGGGACTACAATGAGCAGTTCTTC. It translates to CASRGSGRDYNEQFF.

As regards this clone: This sequence is one base from a far larger clone and is likely a read error. The V gene is TRBV30, the J gene TRBJ2-4; D unresolved. Looked up from germline, CDR1 is GTSNPN and CDR2 is SVGIG (reference sequence). The CDR3 has 12 amino acids. The CDR3 reads CAWASGLNIRYF. The CDR3 nucleotides read TGTGCCTGGGCATCAGGCTTAAACATTCGGTACTTC. Based on the CDR3 plus reference TRBV30 and TRBJ2-4, the full variable domain is SQTIHQWPATLVQPVGSPLSLECTVEGTSNPNLYWYRQAAGRGLQLLFYSVGIGQISSEVPQNLSASRPQDRQFILSSKKLLLSDSGFYLCAWASGLNIRYFGAGTRLSVL.

This clone was found a few times. V usage is TRBV27 and J usage is TRBJ1-1; no reliable D call. CDR3 length: 13 residues. Germline V gene data show CDR1 as MNHEY and CDR2 as SMNVEV (reference sequence). The V end lost 3 bases, the J end lost 1 base, and 6 bases lay between the germline ends. The CDR3 sequence is CASSFQRNTEAFF. The CDR3 DNA reads TGTGCCAGCAGTTTCCAGCGGAACACTGAAGCTTTCTTT.

This sequence joins TRBV7-8 and TRBJ2-4, with a possible D match to TRBD2 (5 bases). CDR1 and CDR2 (germline): SGHVS, FQNEAQ. Trimming stripped 1 base from V and 7 bases from J, with 11 bases between. This CDR3 is 14 amino acids long. The CDR3 loop is CASSLVSGVNIQYF. CDR3 nucleotide sequence: TGTGCCAGCAGCTTAGTATCCGGGGTTAACATTCAGTACTTC.

This chain uses TRBV9 with TRBJ1-5; no reliable D call. Trimming cost V 0 bases and J 9 bases, with 13 bases left between them. Germline CDR1 is SGDLS and CDR2 is YYNGEE. CDR3 length: 14 residues. The CDR3 nucleotides are TGTGCCAGCAGCGTAGATGTCGTGGAGGGGCCCCAGCATTTT. Amino acids: CASSVDVVEGPQHF.

This chain joins TRBV5-4 and TRBJ2-2, with D hard to call. V shed 0 bases and J shed 6 bases, with 6 bases lying between them. This CDR3 has 13 residues. The germline CDR1 and CDR2 sequences are SGHNT and YYREEE (reference sequence). DNA of the CDR3: TGTGCCAGCAGCTTGGTTAACGCCGGGGAGCTGTTTTTT. Its translation is CASSLVNAGELFF.

The V call is TRBV27, the J call TRBJ2-7, with TRBD2 matching over 13 bases. The CDR3 runs to 14 residues. After removal of 6 bases from V and 6 bases from J, the junction contained 5 bases not matched to a gene. The V gene's germline CDR1 is MNHEY and CDR2 SMNVEV (reference sequence). The CDR3 nucleotides are TGTGCCAGCAGCCGGACTAGCGGGAGTGCCGAGCAGTACTTC. Amino acids: CASSRTSGSAEQYF.

This clone was recorded once. V is TRBV7-3 and J is TRBJ2-1, with 10 bases that match TRBD2. CDR3 length equals 15 residues. The junction had 6 bases not matched to a gene; V was cut back by 0 bases and J by 10 bases. Per the germline V gene, CDR1 is SGHTA and CDR2 is FQGTGA. CDR3 residues: CASSLTGLAGEEQFF. CDR3 bases: TGTGCCAGCAGCTTAACGGGGCTAGCGGGAGAAGAGCAGTTCTTC.

The V gene is TRBV6-5, the J gene TRBJ2-7; 7 nucleotides line up with TRBD2. Looked up from germline, CDR1 is MNHEY and CDR2 is SVGAGI. CDR3 length: 15 amino acids. The ends lost 6 bases at V and 4 bases at J; junction bases unmatched: 12. The CDR3, as DNA: TGTGCCAGCAGCCCCAGGGTGGGAGGGCCTTACGAGCAGTACTTC. Residues: CASSPRVGGPYEQYF.

This clone was seen a few times. V usage is TRBV7-9 and J usage is TRBJ2-7, with D tentatively TRBD2 (6 bases). This CDR3 region has 13 residues. Trimming removed 5 bases at V and 3 bases at J, with 11 bases between. The germline V gene has CDR1 SEHNR and CDR2 FQNEAQ (reference sequence). The CDR3 DNA reads TGTGCCAGCAGCCCCGGGGGTCTCTACGAGCAGTACTTC. Translation gives CASSPGGLYEQYF.

The V and J genes are TRBV7-9 and TRBJ1-2, with D maybe TRBD1 (5 bases). Trimming took off 4 bases at V and 1 base at J, with 10 bases between the two ends. Germline lookup yields CDR1 SEHNR and CDR2 FQNEAQ (reference sequence). This CDR3 is built from 14 residues. The CDR3 loop reads CASSWGLRNYGYTF. The CDR3 coding sequence is TGTGCCAGCAGCTGGGGACTGCGTAACTATGGCTACACCTTC. Full variable domain (remainder filled in from reference TRBV7-9 and TRBJ1-2): DTGVSQNPRHKITKRGQNVTFRCDPISEHNRLYWYRQTLGQGPEFLTYFQNEAQLEKSRLLSDRFSAERPKGSFSTLEIQRTEQGDSAMYLCASSWGLRNYGYTFGSGTRLTVV.

The chain uses TRBV28 and TRBJ1-1, with 9 nucleotides matching TRBD1. Germline V gene sequence: CDR1 MDHEN, CDR2 SYDVKM. This CDR3 spans 16 amino acids. Losses at the gene ends were 6 bases for V and 2 bases for J; bases not matched to a gene: 10. This CDR3 reads CASRYLLGQGNTEAFF. DNA of the CDR3: TGTGCCAGCAGATATCTATTGGGACAGGGAAACACTGAAGCTTTCTTT.

This chain uses TRBV9 with TRBJ2-3, with no clear D. CDR1 SGDLS and CDR2 YYNGEE come from the germline V gene. This CDR3 comprises 13 residues. V was clipped by 0 bases and J by 7 bases, with 9 bases between them. The CDR3, as DNA: TGTGCCAGCAGCGTAGGTCCCGAGAATACGCAGTATTTT. Its translation: CASSVGPENTQYF.